This T cell receptor (beta chain) comes out of a study of CD8 T cell repertoires and HIV-1 epitope variants. Study in general: Control wells had CMV/EBV/flu peptides, negative Ebola AY9, or no peptide.

Sequencing was performed with immunoSEQ multiplex PCR; in TCRdb, only in-frame clones are kept and a portion is missing. The sample has 5,500 to 7,500 clones; about 68% are singletons. V dropped 3 bases and J dropped 1 base, with 10 bases sitting between them. The length of the CDR3 is 14 residues. Germline V lookup: CDR1 SGHAT, CDR2 FQNNGV. This clone was counted a few times. No antigen is known for it. The specimen sequenced was cultured CD8+ T cells derived from PBMCs. The TCR comes from a male donor with HIV. This chain links TRBV11-2 with TRBJ2-7, with D unclear. CDR3 nucleotides: TGTGCCAGCAGCTTTATGGCCGCATCCTACGAGCAGTACTTC. This codes for CASSFMAASYEQYF.